This T cell receptor beta chain stems from a study of OX40 agonist ivuxolimab in advanced cancers. The data were produced by immunoSEQ multiplex PCR, yet TCRdb's version contains in-frame clones alone and is incomplete. The sample has about 59,000 clones, around 87% seen once. Comments on this clone: Antigen: not known.

General observations from the study: Researchers did not establish what antigens the expanded peripheral T cells target.

This TCR was sampled from an adult with an advanced solid tumor such as melanoma, head and neck, liver or kidney cancer. The input for sequencing was CD4+ or CD8+ T cells sorted from blood, taken in a trial of the OX40 agonist ivuxolimab.

The CDR3, as DNA: TGTGCCAGCAGCTCACAGGGGGCGCAGGGCTACACCTTC. It translates to CASSSQGAQGYTF. The chain is built from TRBV7-3 and TRBJ1-2, with 9 bases that match TRBD1. J lost 8 bases, V lost 4 bases, and 5 bases had no gene match. Germline V gene sequence: CDR1 SGHTA, CDR2 FQGTGA. The CDR3 runs 13 residues.